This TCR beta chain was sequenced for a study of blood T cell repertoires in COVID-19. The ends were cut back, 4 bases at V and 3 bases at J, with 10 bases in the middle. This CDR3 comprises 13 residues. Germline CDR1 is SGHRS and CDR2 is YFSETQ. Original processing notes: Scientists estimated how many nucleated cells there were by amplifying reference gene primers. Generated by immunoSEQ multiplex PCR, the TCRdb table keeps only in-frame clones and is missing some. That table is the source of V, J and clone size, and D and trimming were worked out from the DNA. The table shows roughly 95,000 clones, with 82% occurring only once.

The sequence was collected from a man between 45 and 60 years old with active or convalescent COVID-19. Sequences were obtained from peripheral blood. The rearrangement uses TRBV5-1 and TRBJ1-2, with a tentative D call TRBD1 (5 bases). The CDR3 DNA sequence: TGCGCCAGCAGCCAGGGTGAGGACTATGGCTACACCTTC. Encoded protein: CASSQGEDYGYTF.